The 29 T cell receptor beta chains reported below all come from one sample, sequenced in a study of CD8+ T cells in alopecia areata. This sample's treatment: oral pan-JAK inhibitor, 5-10 mg twice daily. Extracted from the samples, RNA was reverse transcribed into cDNA to serve as the sequencing template. Here immunoSEQ multiplex PCR was the method, and the copy in TCRdb shows in-frame clones only, minus some. The data hold approximately 300,000 clones, with roughly 60% observed a single time. This specimen was CD4+ T cells sorted from blood, taken at week 24, from a patient treated with tofacitinib. The receptors originated from a human donor with alopecia areata.

The V call is TRBV30, the J call TRBJ1-2; TRBD1 is a possible D gene (6 bases). CDR3 length: 15 residues. Germline V gives CDR1 GTSNPN, CDR2 SVGIG (reference sequence). The V end lost 2 bases, the J end lost 4 bases, and 17 bases lay between the germline ends. The chain's CDR3 is CAWSPDLGHVYGYTF. CDR3 sequence (DNA): TGTGCCTGGAGTCCGGACCTGGGACACGTCTATGGCTACACCTTC.

CDR3 in DNA: TGTGCCACCAGCAGAGGGGCCAGGAAAGAGACCCAGTACTTC. Its translation is CATSRGARKETQYF. The chain recombines TRBV15 with TRBJ2-5; D call uncertain. Germline CDR1 is LNHNV and CDR2 is YYDKDF (reference sequence). CDR3 length: 14 residues. V was pared by 1 base and J by 3 bases, with 9 bases between.

The chain is built from TRBV13 and TRBJ2-1, with TRBD1 matching over 10 bases. Germline-derived CDR1 and CDR2 are PRHDT and FYEKMQ (reference sequence). The CDR3 is made up of 15 amino acids. The V and J ends lost 3 bases and 9 bases, in that order; junction bases with no gene match: 8. Here the CDR3 reads CASSFTGTGVFEQFF. The CDR3 nucleotides read TGTGCCAGCAGCTTTACCGGGACAGGGGTTTTTGAGCAGTTCTTC.

The chain combines TRBV4-3 with TRBJ1-2, with TRBD1 matching over 8 bases. The CDR3 length is 14 residues. Trimming removed 4 bases from V and 8 bases from J; junction bases left unmatched: 9. Germline V gene sequence: CDR1 LGHNA, CDR2 YSLEER. CDR3 sequence (DNA): TGCGCCAGCAGCCGTAGAACCGGGACAGGCGGCTACACCTTC. Translating it yields CASSRRTGTGGYTF.

A word on this clone: Different DNA sequences within this sample yield the same CDR3. The rearrangement joins TRBV28 to TRBJ1-5, with 7 positions matching TRBD1. Trimming took 5 bases from V and 4 from J; bases not matched to a gene: 5. The CDR3 consists of 14 residues. The germline V gene encodes CDR1 MDHEN and CDR2 SYDVKM. The CDR3 DNA is TGTGCCAGCAGTACTGACAGGGCTAATCAGCCCCAGCATTTT. Amino acids: CASSTDRANQPQHF.

V gene TRBV29-1 combines with J gene TRBJ2-3; D gene unclear. The CDR3 runs 11 residues. Trimming took off 6 bases at V and 5 bases at J, with 9 bases between the two ends. Germline V CDR1 and CDR2: SQVTM, ANQGSEA. The CDR3 region has the DNA TGCAGCGTCGACGACCGAGATACGCAGTATTTT. The encoded protein is CSVDDRDTQYF.

This chain uses TRBV2 with TRBJ1-2; TRBD1 aligns across 7 bases. V shed 10 bases, J shed 5 bases, and the junction held 16 bases outside the gene matches. CDR3 length: 15 residues. Germline assignment: CDR1 SNHLY and CDR2 FYNNEI. For the CDR3, the DNA is TGTGCCACCCGTGGGGGGACAGCCCCGGAGTATGGCTACACCTTC. Translating gives CATRGGTAPEYGYTF.

This clone was seen a handful of times. The chain uses TRBV7-2 and TRBJ1-3; D possibly corresponds to TRBD1 (5 bases). CDR1 is SGHTA, CDR2 FQGNSA, per germline. The CDR3 contains 13 residues. V dropped 8 bases and J dropped 2 bases, with 10 bases sitting between them. The CDR3: CASRGETGNTIYF. The CDR3 DNA follows: TGTGCCAGCCGGGGGGAGACTGGAAACACCATATATTTT.

The chain uses TRBV30 and TRBJ2-7, with 7 positions matching TRBD1. This CDR3 spans 11 amino acids. With 6 bases clipped from V and 3 bases from J, the junction kept 2 bases outside the gene matches. Germline V lookup: CDR1 GTSNPN, CDR2 SVGIG (reference sequence). The CDR3 nucleotides read TGTGCCTGTGGGACAGACTACGAGCAGTACTTC. Translating it yields CACGTDYEQYF.

As concerns this clone: The sample has other DNA sequences that encode this CDR3 too. The chain joins TRBV4-1 to TRBJ2-3; D gene ambiguous. The CDR3 covers 14 residues. Germline-derived CDR1 and CDR2 are MGHRA and YSYEKL. V lost 1 base, J lost 0 bases, and 5 bases lay in between. CDR3 DNA sequence: TGCGCCAGCAGCCAAGTCGGGAGCACAGATACGCAGTATTTT. It yields the protein CASSQVGSTDTQYF.

The chain is built from TRBV7-6 and TRBJ1-2, with 12 nucleotides matching TRBD1. In germline, CDR1 is SGHVS, CDR2 FNYEAQ. After removal of 0 bases from V and 8 bases from J, the junction contained 10 bases not matched to a gene. The CDR3 runs 17 residues. CDR3 loop: CASSLAPPGQGAQGYTF. As DNA, the CDR3 is TGTGCCAGCAGCTTAGCTCCTCCGGGACAGGGGGCACAAGGCTACACCTTC.

This clone showed up just a few times. This rearrangement joins TRBV7-2 to TRBJ1-6; no definite D call. Looked up from germline, CDR1 is SGHTA and CDR2 is FQGNSA. The CDR3 contains 15 residues. V lost 1 base to trimming and J lost 7 bases, with 11 bases between them. The CDR3: CASSLVRQLNSPLHF. DNA for the CDR3: TGTGCCAGCAGCTTAGTGAGGCAGCTAAATTCACCCCTCCACTTT.

The gene calls are TRBV2 and TRBJ2-5; no definite D call. Germline CDR1 reads SNHLY; CDR2 reads FYNNEI. V lost 11 bases to trimming and J lost 5 bases, with 15 bases between them. The CDR3 covers 12 residues. The CDR3, as DNA: TGTGCCGCCAGGCCCCCTTTGGAGACCCAGTACTTC. Translation: CAARPPLETQYF.

The chain is built from TRBV5-1 and TRBJ1-1; unclear D gene. Per the germline V gene, CDR1 is SGHRS and CDR2 is YFSETQ. The CDR3 is made up of 15 amino acids. V was trimmed by 0 bases and J by 3 bases, leaving 12 bases between them. The CDR3 region has the DNA TGCGCCAGCAGCTTGGAATTGATGCGTTACACTGAAGCTTTCTTT. It is translated as CASSLELMRYTEAFF. Complete variable domain (other parts from reference TRBV5-1 and TRBJ1-1): KAGVTQTPRYLIKTRGQQVTLSCSPISGHRSVSWYQQTPGQGLQFLFEYFSETQRNKGNFPGRFSGRQFSNSRSEMNVSTLELGDSALYLCASSLELMRYTEAFFGQGTRLTVV.

This chain joins TRBV6-5 and TRBJ2-3; tentative D call: TRBD2 (7 bases). Germline CDR1 is MNHEY and CDR2 is SVGAGI. The CDR3 covers 14 residues. V dropped 2 bases and J dropped 5 bases, with 11 bases sitting between them. CDR3 region: CASSYGGAGDTQYF. The CDR3 region has the DNA TGTGCCAGCAGTTACGGGGGGGCCGGAGATACGCAGTATTTT.

This clone was seen a few times. Other DNA sequences in the same sample also yield this CDR3. This chain connects TRBV28 to TRBJ2-2; D is unclear. V lost 2 bases and J lost 2, with 0 bases in between. This CDR3 spans 12 amino acids. Looked up from germline, CDR1 is MDHEN and CDR2 is SYDVKM. DNA for the CDR3: TGTGCCAGCAGTTTAAACACCGGGGAGCTGTTTTTT. Translation: CASSLNTGELFF.

The rearrangement uses TRBV29-1 and TRBJ2-7; 9 nucleotides align to TRBD1. CDR3 size: 17 residues. Germline V gene data show CDR1 as SQVTM and CDR2 as ANQGSEA. Losses at the gene ends were 2 bases for V and 6 bases for J; bases not matched to a gene: 17. CDR3 in amino acids: CSVEKGPLGTGPGEQYF. The CDR3 DNA sequence: TGCAGCGTTGAAAAGGGGCCCCTGGGGACAGGGCCTGGCGAGCAGTACTTC.

The chain links TRBV5-4 to TRBJ2-5; 11 bases match TRBD1. Per the germline V gene, CDR1 is SGHNT and CDR2 is YYREEE (reference sequence). The length of the CDR3 is 17 residues. The junction had 5 bases not matched to a gene; V was cut back by 0 bases and J by 1 base. The CDR3 bases are TGTGCCAGCAGCTTGGGCCGGACAGGGGGCTTCCAAGAGACCCAGTACTTC. Its protein product is CASSLGRTGGFQETQYF.

The genes are TRBV30 and TRBJ1-2; perhaps TRBD1 as D (5 bases). Germline lookup yields CDR1 GTSNPN and CDR2 SVGIG (reference sequence). The CDR3 is 13 residues long. Trimming removed 0 bases from V and 7 bases from J, with 12 bases in between. The CDR3 DNA reads as TGTGCCTGGAGTGTACGGTCGACAGCTGGCTACACCTTC. Protein sequence: CAWSVRSTAGYTF.

The rearrangement joins TRBV4-1 to TRBJ2-7; no reliable D call. The CDR3 covers 12 residues. The V and J ends lost 0 bases and 6 bases respectively, with 6 bases between them. CDR1 is MGHRA and CDR2 is YSYEKL in the germline V gene. The DNA for the CDR3 is TGCGCCAGCAGCCAAGATCTCTTCGAGCAGTACTTC. It is translated as CASSQDLFEQYF.

The V and J genes are TRBV7-9 and TRBJ2-5; D ambiguous. This CDR3 has 14 amino acids. From germline, CDR1 is SEHNR and CDR2 FQNEAQ (reference sequence). V was pared by 1 base and J by 1 base, with 7 bases between. In nucleotides, the CDR3 is TGTGCCAGCAGCTTAGGGCCCAGCCAAGAGACCCAGTACTTC. This encodes CASSLGPSQETQYF.

V gene TRBV28 combines with J gene TRBJ1-2; TRBD1 is a possible D gene (5 bases). The germline V gene has CDR1 MDHEN and CDR2 SYDVKM. This CDR3 has 15 residues. The V gene lost 4 bases and the J gene lost 5 bases, with 17 bases spanning the gap. Here the CDR3 DNA reads TGTGCCAGCAGTTCCACCGTTGAAAGGGGTTATGGCTACACCTTC. Protein product: CASSSTVERGYGYTF.

This clone was observed a handful of times. This chain links TRBV29-1 with TRBJ2-1; D is unclear. V was pared by 0 bases and J by 7 bases, with 7 bases between. The length of the CDR3 is 12 residues. CDR1 SQVTM and CDR2 ANQGSEA come from the germline V gene. This chain's CDR3 is CSVEDLGNEQFF. The CDR3, as DNA: TGCAGCGTTGAAGATCTTGGGAATGAGCAGTTCTTC.

The chain recombines TRBV30 with TRBJ1-2; D is undetermined. The germline V and J ends were trimmed by 0 bases and 8 bases, with 19 bases remaining between them. This CDR3 has 15 residues. In germline, CDR1 is GTSNPN, CDR2 SVGIG (reference sequence). For the CDR3, the DNA is TGTGCCTGGAGTGTTCCAAGTCAAGCCTTCAGCGGCTACACCTTC. Protein product: CAWSVPSQAFSGYTF.

The J gene is TRBJ2-5, the V gene TRBV7-3; D is ambiguous. The CDR3 runs to 13 residues. Trimming left V 3 bases short and J 4 bases short, with 9 bases between. Germline CDR1 reads SGHTA; CDR2 reads FQGTGA. CDR3 sequence (DNA): TGTGCCAGCAGCTTGGACCCGTCAGAGACCCAGTACTTC. The encoded protein is CASSLDPSETQYF.

The V gene is TRBV7-9, the J gene TRBJ1-2; weak D call: TRBD1 (5 bases). The germline V and J ends were trimmed by 6 bases and 8 bases, with 25 bases remaining between them. CDR1 and CDR2 from the germline V gene are SEHNR and FQNEAQ (reference sequence). This CDR3 is 16 amino acids long. In DNA, the CDR3 is TGTGCCAGCAGTCATAGGGGACCCACCAATATCGAGGGCTACACCTTC. This gives the protein CASSHRGPTNIEGYTF. Filled out from reference TRBV7-9 and TRBJ1-2, the complete variable domain reads DTGVSQNPRHKITKRGQNVTFRCDPISEHNRLYWYRQTLGQGPEFLTYFQNEAQLEKSRLLSDRFSAERPKGSFSTLEIQRTEQGDSAMYLCASSHRGPTNIEGYTFGSGTRLTVV.

This clone was seen only a few times. The V call is TRBV18, the J call TRBJ2-4, with TRBD1 identical over 8 bases. V was pared by 6 bases and J by 1 base, with 8 bases of the junction left unmatched. The CDR3 length is 16 residues. CDR1 and CDR2 from the germline V gene are KGHSH and LQKENI. The CDR3 is CASSQPTGAAKNIQYF. CDR3 in DNA: TGTGCCAGCTCTCAGCCGACAGGGGCGGCCAAAAACATTCAGTACTTC.

The genes are TRBV2 and TRBJ2-3; the D is unclear. This CDR3 is built from 13 residues. The germline CDR1 and CDR2 sequences are SNHLY and FYNNEI. With 3 bases removed from V and 4 bases from J, the gap between germline ends came to 8 bases. Here the CDR3 DNA reads TGTGCCAGCAGTGATAGGACGGCAGATACGCAGTATTTT. It is translated as CASSDRTADTQYF. The complete variable domain, with remaining parts taken from reference TRBV2 and TRBJ2-3, reads EPEVTQTPSHQVTQMGQEVILRCVPISNHLYFYWYRQILGQKVEFLVSFYNNEISEKSEIFDDQFSVERPDGSNFTLKIRSTKLEDSAMYFCASSDRTADTQYFGPGTRLTVL.

V is TRBV29-1 and J is TRBJ2-3, with TRBD2 as a possible D gene (6 bases). Germline CDR1 and CDR2: SQVTM and ANQGSEA. V was trimmed by 3 bases and J by 5 bases, leaving 12 bases between them. This CDR3 contains 13 residues. The CDR3 coding sequence is TGCAGCGTTGATTACGGGGGAGTAGATACGCAGTATTTT. Encoded protein: CSVDYGGVDTQYF.